These 12 T cell receptor beta chains were sequenced from one sample in a study of blood T cell repertoires in COVID-19. TCRdb's copy holds only in-frame clones and misses some; the assay was immunoSEQ multiplex PCR. This sample yields 270,000 or so clones, of which 83% are seen a single time; over 8.5% belongs to the top ten. Sequenced material: peripheral blood. These receptors were taken from a woman aged 50 to 65 who had recovered from COVID-19.

This clone occurred once. CDR3 protein: CASRVGTEYYGYTF. The CDR3 DNA reads TGTGCCAGCAGGGTTGGGACAGAATACTATGGCTACACCTTC. V usage is TRBV28 and J usage is TRBJ1-2, with 7 bases identical to TRBD1. The CDR3 length is 14 residues. After removal of 6 bases from V and 3 bases from J, the junction contained 7 bases not matched to a gene. Germline V gene lookup returns CDR1 MDHEN and CDR2 SYDVKM.

The chain uses TRBV9 and TRBJ1-2, with D possibly TRBD1 on 6 matching bases. The V gene lost 1 base and the J gene lost 2 bases, with 12 bases spanning the gap. The germline CDR1 and CDR2 sequences are SGDLS and YYNGEE. This CDR3 contains 15 residues. CDR3 nucleotides: TGTGCCAGCAGCGTAAGCAAAAGGGGGAACTATGGCTACACCTTC. It yields the protein CASSVSKRGNYGYTF.

This clone was detected only once. The chain joins TRBV30 to TRBJ2-2; D gene uncertain. Per germline, CDR1 GTSNPN and CDR2 SVGIG (reference sequence). CDR3 length: 14 amino acids. Trimming cost V 3 bases and J 0 bases, with 8 bases left between them. As DNA, the CDR3 is TGTGCCTGGAGGGCCGCCGCGAACACCGGGGAGCTGTTTTTT. Protein: CAWRAAANTGELFF.

The V call is TRBV7-7, the J call TRBJ2-3; D possibly corresponds to TRBD2 (5 bases). This CDR3 is built from 15 residues. The germline V gene has CDR1 SSHAT and CDR2 FNYEAQ (reference sequence). V was clipped by 5 bases and J by 8 bases, with 20 bases between them. As DNA, the CDR3 is TGTGCCAGCAGCCAGGAGGCCCCCAATAGGCTTACGCAGTATTTT. Its protein is CASSQEAPNRLTQYF.

This chain joins TRBV11-1 and TRBJ2-7; 9 bases are a match to TRBD2. This CDR3 has 16 residues. With 1 base clipped from V and 5 bases from J, the junction kept 9 bases outside the gene matches. Germline V gene data show CDR1 as SGHAT and CDR2 as FQDESV (reference sequence). The CDR3 reads CASSLDLAGGSHEQYF. For the CDR3, the DNA is TGTGCCAGCAGCTTAGATCTGGCGGGAGGGTCCCACGAGCAGTACTTC.

This CDR3 reads CASIMQRRAFF. The CDR3 DNA is TGTGCCAGCATCATGCAAAGGAGAGCTTTCTTT. The chain combines TRBV28 with TRBJ1-1, with D unresolved. Germline V lookup: CDR1 MDHEN, CDR2 SYDVKM. The CDR3 totals 11 residues. The germline V and J ends were trimmed by 7 bases and 10 bases, with 13 bases remaining between them.

This chain joins TRBV4-3 and TRBJ1-2, with D tentatively TRBD1 (6 bases). V was pared by 4 bases and J by 6 bases, with 24 bases between. The CDR3 is 17 residues long. Germline lookup yields CDR1 LGHNA and CDR2 YSLEER. CDR3 amino acids: CASSPNALKQGENGYTF. Written as DNA, the CDR3 is TGCGCCAGCAGCCCTAACGCCCTAAAACAGGGAGAGAATGGCTACACCTTC.

A single count supports this clone. This chain uses TRBV28 with TRBJ2-2, with D possibly matching TRBD2 (6 bases). The V end was cut by 7 bases, the J end by 1 base, with 10 bases between. Germline lookup yields CDR1 MDHEN and CDR2 SYDVKM. The CDR3 is made up of 14 amino acids. For the CDR3, the DNA is TGTGCCAGCATGGGGGGTAAGAACACCGGGGAGCTGTTTTTT. Translated, it gives CASMGGKNTGELFF.

For the CDR3, the DNA is TGTGCCAGCAGTGTAACAGGTGCTTGGGGCTACACCTTC. Its protein is CASSVTGAWGYTF. V and J are TRBV28 and TRBJ1-2; D perhaps matches TRBD1 (5 bases). Germline V lookup: CDR1 MDHEN, CDR2 SYDVKM. Trimming removed 5 bases at V and 8 bases at J, with 15 bases between. This CDR3 is built from 13 residues.

The chain employs TRBV9 and TRBJ2-5; TRBD2 aligns across 10 bases. Looked up from germline, CDR1 is SGDLS and CDR2 is YYNGEE. The CDR3 consists of 14 residues. Trimming cost V 4 bases and J 5 bases; bases outside gene matches: 5. The CDR3 DNA follows: TGTGCCAGCAGCTCAGCGGGAGGGGAGGAGACCCAGTACTTC. Protein: CASSSAGGEETQYF.

The J gene is TRBJ2-7, the V gene TRBV7-8, with unresolved D. The ends were cut back, 3 bases at V and 0 bases at J, with 9 bases in the middle. The CDR3 spans 14 residues. Germline V gene data show CDR1 as SGHVS and CDR2 as FQNEAQ. The CDR3 spells CASSLLRNSYEQYF. DNA for the CDR3: TGTGCCAGCAGCTTGCTCAGGAACTCCTACGAGCAGTACTTC.

This clone was counted a single time. V gene TRBV11-2 combines with J gene TRBJ1-2; D remains ambiguous. Looked up from germline, CDR1 is SGHAT and CDR2 is FQNNGV. This CDR3 contains 12 residues. Trimming stripped 5 bases from V and 8 bases from J, with 12 bases between. The CDR3 here is CASSPEVGGYTF. The CDR3 bases are TGTGCCAGCAGCCCGGAGGTGGGCGGCTACACCTTC.